The following is a TCR beta chain sequence with its context. The antigen is not known. This entry is derived from a study of cytomegalovirus exposure and HLA in healthy donors. Study-level background: One earlier analysis, a look at 150 million to 200 million T cells, found roughly 120 million unique TCR beta sequences. Study-level findings and limits: Later work showed greater clonal expansion in HLA-associated TCR beta chains than in equally common others.

Donors sampled were nominally healthy, though unrecorded immune exposures were likely. With 60 Vbeta and 13 Jbeta primers, the PCR was carried out. Per the study methods: The authors later counted 65 million to 80 million unique TCR beta chains, some 11 million of them shared. Produced via immunoSEQ multiplex PCR; TCRdb's table is partial and in-frame only. That table gives V, J and clone size, and the DNA gave D and trimming. The top ten clones hold approximately 17% of a sample with 77,000 or so clones, approximately 82% of them seen once. Germline V lookup: CDR1 MNHGY, CDR2 SAAAGT. V shed 6 bases and J shed 3 bases, with 21 bases lying between them. The CDR3 totals 16 residues.

This receptor was identified in a man between 65 and 85 years old in good health and CMV-seropositive. Sequencing input: PBMCs. The chain carries TRBV6-8 and TRBJ2-7; perhaps TRBD2 as D (6 bases). The CDR3 DNA sequence: TGTGCCAGCAGCCCCCCGCCGGGGGAGTCCATCTACGAGCAGTACTTC. Protein sequence: CASSPPPGESIYEQYF.